This T cell receptor (beta chain) was profiled in a study of T-cell reconstitution after alpha-beta-depleted transplantation in children. This CDR3 has 15 residues. V shed 5 bases and J 0 bases; nucleotides not matched to a gene: 5. Looked up from germline, CDR1 is SGHRS and CDR2 is YFSETQ. During its preparation, the TCRbeta library received unique molecular identifiers. TCRdb redid the calling of the PCR reads with MiXCR, one entry per CDR3 protein. This sample has some 500,000 distinct CDR3 sequences, with around 16% found just once. The clonotype was recovered from a human donor who donated a stem cell graft to a child with acute lymphoblastic leukemia. The starting material was PBMCs from the stem cell graft donor, obtained from the stem cell graft. The chain recombines TRBV5-1 with TRBJ2-1; TRBD2 aligns across 7 bases. The CDR3 DNA sequence: TGCGCCAGCAGTTTTCAGCGGGACTCCTACAATGAGCAGTTCTTC. It codes for CASSFQRDSYNEQFF.